The TCR beta chain under discussion was sequenced for a study of T cells in Graves' hyperthyroidism and ophthalmopathy. Study background: Blood from the periphery was taken at initial diagnosis, before any treatment. Study-wide findings and caveats: Among clonotypes expanded in thyroid above 0.001, most were also found in blood.

There are a few counts of this clonotype. What it binds is unknown. TCR beta CDR3 regions were amplified from RNA. HTBI primers were employed in a first-round RT-PCR of the TCR CDR3. Each CDR3 protein is one row after TCRdb ran MiXCR on the multiplex PCR reads. The table has roughly 500,000 distinct CDR3 sequences, roughly 22% seen once; the top ten hold under 55%. Germline V gene lookup returns CDR1 LGHDT and CDR2 YNNKEL (reference sequence). There are 16 residues in the CDR3. Trimming took 4 bases from V and 5 from J; bases not matched to a gene: 5. This chain uses TRBV3-1 with TRBJ2-3; TRBD2 matches 14 bases. Source material: blood. The origin of this receptor is an older woman with Graves' ophthalmopathy. CDR3 bases: TGTGCCAGCAGCCGACTAGCGGGAGGGCCAGGAGATACGCAGTATTTT. Translating gives CASSRLAGGPGDTQYF.